This is a list of T cell receptor beta chains from one sample in a study of identical twins. One entry per CDR3 protein results from TCRdb running MiXCR on the 5' RACE reads. The sample holds 240,000 or so distinct CDR3 sequences, 5.5% to 7% seen once. These records were also assigned to another study, of yellow fever vaccine responses in identical twins.

Material for sequencing was memory (CD45RO+) T cells sorted from blood. The receptor source for this set is a woman in her late teens or twenties in good health. The CDR3 runs from the conserved cysteine through the conserved F or W. D genes are given only for firm matches. Size values are once, few and many counts, or a class for expanded clones, and some rows have none.

j_gene | d_gene | abundance | v_gene | CDR3aa | CDR3nt
TRBJ2-1 | TRBD1 | few | TRBV24-1 | CATSKGGFPNEQFF | TGTGCCACCAGTAAAGGGGGCTTTCCTAATGAGCAGTTCTTC
TRBJ2-1 | TRBD1 | many | TRBV5-1 | CASSPRDRGPYEQFF | TGCGCCAGCAGCCCCCGGGACAGGGGGCCGTATGAGCAGTTCTTC
TRBJ1-4 | TRBD1 | many | TRBV10-2 | CASSESPGGLEKLFF | TGCGCCAGCAGTGAGTCGCCAGGGGGTTTGGAAAAACTGTTTTTT
TRBJ2-2 | TRBD1 | many | TRBV10-1 | CASSGFHRGTSRTGELFF | TGCGCCAGCAGTGGATTCCACAGGGGAACATCGAGGACCGGGGAGCTGTTTTTT
TRBJ2-1 | NA | many | TRBV12-3/TRBV12-4 | CASSFGPDEQFF | TGTGCCAGCAGTTTCGGACCCGATGAGCAGTTCTTC
TRBJ2-6 | NA | many | TRBV10-3 | CAISSGANVLTF | TGTGCCATCAGCTCTGGGGCCAACGTCCTGACTTTC
TRBJ1-1 | NA | NA | TRBV29-1 | CSVEGVSEAFF | TGCAGCGTTGAAGGGGTATCTGAAGCTTTCTTT
TRBJ2-1 | TRBD1 | few | TRBV2 | CASSGPGGLGPLFF | TGTGCCAGCAGTGGTCCAGGGGGCCTTGGGCCGCTTTTCTTC
TRBJ2-2 | TRBD1 | NA | TRBV2 | CASSGQGYTGELFF | TGTGCCAGCAGTGGACAGGGGTACACCGGGGAGCTGTTTTTT
TRBJ1-1 | NA | NA | TRBV5-1 | CASSPPWGNTEAFF | TGCGCCAGCAGCCCCCCCTGGGGGAACACTGAAGCTTTCTTT
TRBJ2-1 | TRBD2 | few | TRBV3-1 | CASSSSGTSGLYNEQFF | TGTGCCAGCAGTTCTTCAGGGACTAGCGGGTTATACAATGAGCAGTTCTTC
TRBJ2-3 | TRBD2 | many | TRBV20-1 | CSANLRLAGGDTQYF | TGCAGTGCCAACCTAAGACTAGCGGGGGGGGATACGCAGTATTTT
TRBJ2-5 | NA | NA | TRBV24-1 | CATSDLRGGETQYF | TGTGCCACCAGTGATTTACGAGGCGGAGAGACCCAGTACTTC
TRBJ2-4 | TRBD2 | many | TRBV12-3/TRBV12-4 | CASKLAGGVIKNIQYF | TGTGCCAGCAAACTAGCGGGAGGGGTTATCAAAAACATTCAGTACTTC
TRBJ1-1 | TRBD1 | many | TRBV5-1 | CASSPAGQGGTEAFF | TGCGCCAGCAGCCCCGCCGGACAGGGAGGCACTGAAGCTTTCTTT
TRBJ1-2 | NA | many | TRBV12-3/TRBV12-4 | CASSRDLYGYTF | TGTGCCAGCAGTCGTGACCTCTATGGCTACACCTTC